This T cell receptor (beta chain) was identified during a study of shared T cell receptors in the human thymus. Some clones are missing from TCRdb's copy, which holds only in-frame ones; the method was immunoSEQ multiplex PCR. The data hold about 500,000 clones, with about 84% observed a single time. Trimming cost V 8 bases and J 4 bases; bases outside gene matches: 13. The germline V gene encodes CDR1 ENHRY and CDR2 SYGVKD. The CDR3 covers 16 residues. The sample also formed part of further work on human thymus T cells. That study reports: Thymic samples were excised during corrective heart operations. Thymic and blood repertoires appeared to carry a bias in their V and J gene usage. Unrelated people showed highly overlapping thymic repertoires, related research reported.

This TCR came from a boy less than two years old with a congenital heart defect. The sequenced sample was thymocytes. This sequence joins TRBV10-3 and TRBJ2-2, with TRBD2 identical over 7 bases. CDR3 DNA: TGTGCCATCCCGAGCACCGGGACTACCGGCACCGGGGAGCTGTTTTTT. It is translated as CAIPSTGTTGTGELFF.